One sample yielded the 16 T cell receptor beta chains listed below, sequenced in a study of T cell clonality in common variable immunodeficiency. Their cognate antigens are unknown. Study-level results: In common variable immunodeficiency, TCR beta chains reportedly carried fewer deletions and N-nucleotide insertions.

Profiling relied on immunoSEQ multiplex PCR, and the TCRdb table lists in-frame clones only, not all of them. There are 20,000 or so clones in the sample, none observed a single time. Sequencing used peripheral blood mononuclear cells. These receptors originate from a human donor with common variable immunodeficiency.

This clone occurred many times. CDR3 sequence reads: CASTLGGSVAGELFF. The part of the CDR3 DNA that was read is TGCGCCAGCACCCTTGGCGGGAGTGTTGCCGGGGAG. The chain combines TRBV5-1 with TRBJ2-2; TRBD2 matches at 7 bases. With the read ending 3 residues before the CDR3 end, the germline J gene is used to fill in that end. The J segment lost 6 bases and the V segment lost 6 bases, leaving 11 bases of the junction unmatched. The CDR3 spans 15 residues. Germline V lookup: CDR1 SGHRS, CDR2 YFSETQ.

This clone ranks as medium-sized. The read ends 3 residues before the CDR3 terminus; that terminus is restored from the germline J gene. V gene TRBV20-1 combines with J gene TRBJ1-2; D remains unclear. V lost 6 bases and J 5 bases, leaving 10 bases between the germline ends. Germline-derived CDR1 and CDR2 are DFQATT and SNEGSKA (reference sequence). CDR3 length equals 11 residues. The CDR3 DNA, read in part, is TGCAGTGCCCCCCGGCGGTATGGC. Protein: CSAPRRYG. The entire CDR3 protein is CSAPRRYGYTF.

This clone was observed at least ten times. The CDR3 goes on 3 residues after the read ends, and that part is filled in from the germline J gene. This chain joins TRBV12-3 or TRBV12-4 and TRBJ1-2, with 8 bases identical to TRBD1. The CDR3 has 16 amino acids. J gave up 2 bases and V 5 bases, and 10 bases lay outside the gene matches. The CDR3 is CASSVGQGGINYGYTF. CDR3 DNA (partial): TGTGCCAGCAGTGTAGGACAGGGAGGCATCAACTATGGC.

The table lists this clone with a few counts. CDR3 bases read: TGTGCCAGCAGCGGCAGTGTCCCCTACGAG. It is translated as CASSGSVPYE. The entire CDR3 reads CASSGSVPYEQYF. The J gene is TRBJ2-7, the V gene TRBV7-9; D is unclear. Sequencing ends 3 residues short of the CDR3 end; the germline J gene provides the rest. CDR3 size: 13 residues. Germline loops: CDR1 SEHNR, CDR2 FQNEAQ (reference sequence). V was cut by 5 bases and J by 2 bases, with 10 bases left in between.

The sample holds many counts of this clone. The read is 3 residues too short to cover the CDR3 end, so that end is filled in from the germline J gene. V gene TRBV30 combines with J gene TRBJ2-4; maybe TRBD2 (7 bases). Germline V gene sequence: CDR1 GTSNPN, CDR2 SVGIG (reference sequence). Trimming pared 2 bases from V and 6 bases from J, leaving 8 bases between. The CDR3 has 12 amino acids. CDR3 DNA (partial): TGTGCCTGGAGTAGGGGGGGAAACATT. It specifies CAWSRGGNI. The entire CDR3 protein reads CAWSRGGNIQYF.

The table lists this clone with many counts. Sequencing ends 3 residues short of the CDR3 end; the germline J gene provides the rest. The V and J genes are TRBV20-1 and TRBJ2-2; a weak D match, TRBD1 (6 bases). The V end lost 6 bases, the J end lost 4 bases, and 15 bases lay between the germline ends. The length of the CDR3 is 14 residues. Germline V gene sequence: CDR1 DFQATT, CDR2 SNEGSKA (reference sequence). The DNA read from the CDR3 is TGCAGTGCCTCTACCCAGGGGCTCACCGGGGAG. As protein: CSASTQGLTGE. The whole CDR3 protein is CSASTQGLTGELFF.

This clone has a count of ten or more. The CDR3 region is CASSQDLAGSRYEQYF. Partial CDR3 DNA: TGTGCCAGCAGCCAAGATTTAGCGGGTTCTCGCTACGAG. The chain joins TRBV4-2 to TRBJ2-7, with TRBD2 matching over 7 bases. With the read ending 3 residues before the CDR3 end, the germline J gene is used to fill in that end. CDR3 length: 16 residues. Germline V gene data show CDR1 as LGHNA and CDR2 as YNFKEQ. The J segment lost 3 bases and the V segment lost 0 bases, leaving 8 bases of the junction unmatched.

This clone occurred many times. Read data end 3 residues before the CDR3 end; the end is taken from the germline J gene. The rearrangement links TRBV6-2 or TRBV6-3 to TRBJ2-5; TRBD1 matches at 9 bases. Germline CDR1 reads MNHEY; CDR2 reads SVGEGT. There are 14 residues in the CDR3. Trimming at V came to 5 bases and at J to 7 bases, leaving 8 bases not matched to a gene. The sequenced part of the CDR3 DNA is TGTGCCAGCAGTCGACAGGGGGAAGGGGGGACC. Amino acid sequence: CASSRQGEGGT. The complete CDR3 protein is CASSRQGEGGTQYF.

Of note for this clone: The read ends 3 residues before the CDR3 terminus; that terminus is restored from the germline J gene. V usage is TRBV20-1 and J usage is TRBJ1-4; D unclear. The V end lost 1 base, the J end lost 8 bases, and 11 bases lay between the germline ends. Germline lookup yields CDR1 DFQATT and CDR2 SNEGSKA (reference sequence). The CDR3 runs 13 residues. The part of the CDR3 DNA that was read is TGCAGTGCTAGAGTGCCCTCGGGGGAAAAA. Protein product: CSARVPSGEK. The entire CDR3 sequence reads CSARVPSGEKLFF.

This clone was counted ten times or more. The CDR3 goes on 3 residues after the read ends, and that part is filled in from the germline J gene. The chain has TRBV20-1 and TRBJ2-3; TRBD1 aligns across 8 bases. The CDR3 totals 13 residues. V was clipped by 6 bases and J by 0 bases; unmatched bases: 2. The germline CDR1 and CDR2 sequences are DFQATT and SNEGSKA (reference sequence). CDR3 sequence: CSAGDRSTDTQYF. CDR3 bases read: TGCAGTGCCGGGGACAGGAGCACAGATACG.

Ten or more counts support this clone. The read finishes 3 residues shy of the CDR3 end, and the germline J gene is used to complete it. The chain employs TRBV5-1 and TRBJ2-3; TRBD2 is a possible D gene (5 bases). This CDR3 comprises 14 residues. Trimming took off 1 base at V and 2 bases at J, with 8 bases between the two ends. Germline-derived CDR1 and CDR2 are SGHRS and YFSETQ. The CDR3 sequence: CASSLSGFTDTQYF. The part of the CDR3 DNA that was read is TGCGCCAGCAGCTTGTCGGGGTTCACAGATACG. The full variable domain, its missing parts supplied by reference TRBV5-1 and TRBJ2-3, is KAGVTQTPRYLIKTRGQQVTLSCSPISGHRSVSWYQQTPGQGLQFLFEYFSETQRNKGNFPGRFSGRQFSNSRSEMNVSTLELGDSALYLCASSLSGFTDTQYFGPGTRLTVL.

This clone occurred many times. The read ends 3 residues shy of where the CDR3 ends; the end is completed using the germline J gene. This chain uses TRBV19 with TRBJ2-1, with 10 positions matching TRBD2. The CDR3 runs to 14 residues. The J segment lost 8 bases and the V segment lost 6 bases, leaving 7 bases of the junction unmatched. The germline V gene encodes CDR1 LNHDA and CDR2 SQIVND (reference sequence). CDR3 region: CASRASGSGDEQFF. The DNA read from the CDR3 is TGTGCCAGTAGGGCTAGCGGGAGTGGTGATGAG. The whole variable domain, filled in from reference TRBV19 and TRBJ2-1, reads DGGITQSPKYLFRKEGQNVTLSCEQNLNHDAMYWYRQDPGQGLRLIYYSQIVNDFQKGDIAEGYSVSREKKESFPLTVTSAQKNPTAFYLCASRASGSGDEQFFGPGTRLTVL.

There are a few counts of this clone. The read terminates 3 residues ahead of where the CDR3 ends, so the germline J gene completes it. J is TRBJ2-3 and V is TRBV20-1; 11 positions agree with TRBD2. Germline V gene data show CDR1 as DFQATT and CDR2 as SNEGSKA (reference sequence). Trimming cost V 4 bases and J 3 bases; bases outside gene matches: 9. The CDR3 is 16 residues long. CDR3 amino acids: CSAKGLAGGGTDTQYF. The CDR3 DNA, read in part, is TGCAGTGCTAAAGGACTAGCGGGCGGGGGGACAGATACG.

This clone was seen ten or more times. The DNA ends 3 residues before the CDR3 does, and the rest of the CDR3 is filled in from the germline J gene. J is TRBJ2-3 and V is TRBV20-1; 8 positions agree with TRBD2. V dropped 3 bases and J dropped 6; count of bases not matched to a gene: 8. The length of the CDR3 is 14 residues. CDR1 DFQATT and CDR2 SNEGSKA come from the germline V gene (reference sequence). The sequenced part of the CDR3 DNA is TGCAGTGCTAGGGGCGGGGGGACCCCCGATACG. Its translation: CSARGGGTPDT. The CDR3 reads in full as CSARGGGTPDTQYF.

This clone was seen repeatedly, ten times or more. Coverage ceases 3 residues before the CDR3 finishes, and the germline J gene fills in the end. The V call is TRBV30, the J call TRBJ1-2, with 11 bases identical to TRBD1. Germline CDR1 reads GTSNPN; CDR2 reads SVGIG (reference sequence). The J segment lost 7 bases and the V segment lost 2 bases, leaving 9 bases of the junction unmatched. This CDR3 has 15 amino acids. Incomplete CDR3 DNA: TGTGCCTGGAGTCCGTATGGACAGGGGGCAGCTGGC. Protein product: CAWSPYGQGAAG. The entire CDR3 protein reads CAWSPYGQGAAGYTF.

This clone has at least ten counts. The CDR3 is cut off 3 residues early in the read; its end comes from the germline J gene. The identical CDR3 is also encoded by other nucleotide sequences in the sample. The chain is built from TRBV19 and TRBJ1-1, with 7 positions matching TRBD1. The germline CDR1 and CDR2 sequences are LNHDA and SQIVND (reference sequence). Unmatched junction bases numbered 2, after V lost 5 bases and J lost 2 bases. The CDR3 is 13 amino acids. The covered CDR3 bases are TGTGCCAGTAGTCAGGGGGGCAACACTGAA. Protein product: CASSQGGNTE. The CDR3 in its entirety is CASSQGGNTEAFF.